Listed here are 8 T cell receptor beta chains from one sample, sequenced in a study of CD8+ T cells in alopecia areata. Following extraction, RNA underwent reverse transcription to cDNA, which served as the sequencing template. TCRdb's copy holds only in-frame clones and misses some; the assay was immunoSEQ multiplex PCR. Of tens of thousands of clones in the sample, around 62% were seen once. Material for sequencing was NKG2D-high CD8+ T cells sorted from blood. These receptors all come from a human donor with alopecia areata.

The chain combines TRBV29-1 with TRBJ2-5; the match to TRBD1 covers 7 bases. The J call may be incorrect, as the DNA end agrees better with TRBJ2-7. The CDR3 totals 18 residues. Germline V CDR1 and CDR2: SQVTM, ANQGSEA. DNA of the CDR3: TGCAGCGTTGAAGAAAACCTTAGGACAGGCGGCTACTCCTACGAGCAGTACTTC. Translation: CSVEENLRTGGYSYEQYF.

This clone is a singleton in its sample. V gene TRBV28 combines with J gene TRBJ2-1; D remains unclear. This CDR3 has 14 residues. V gave up 2 bases and J gave up 1 base, with 6 bases separating them. From germline, CDR1 is MDHEN and CDR2 SYDVKM. The CDR3 sequence: CASSLGSSYNEQFF. In nucleotides, the CDR3 is TGTGCCAGCAGTTTAGGGTCATCCTACAATGAGCAGTTCTTC.

By its share, this clone is medium-sized (0.01 to 0.1%). The chain recombines TRBV28 with TRBJ2-5; 7 positions agree with TRBD1. Germline V lookup: CDR1 MDHEN, CDR2 SYDVKM. Trimming removed 6 bases from V and 4 bases from J; junction bases left unmatched: 8. The CDR3 contains 14 residues. The DNA of the CDR3 is TGTGCCAGCAGCCGAATTACAGGGGTAGAGACCCAGTACTTC. This encodes CASSRITGVETQYF.

This clone was picked up one time. The chain couples TRBV27 to TRBJ2-1, with 7 bases matching TRBD1. V shed 7 bases and J 10 bases; nucleotides not matched to a gene: 13. This CDR3 has 14 amino acids. The germline gives CDR1 MNHEY, CDR2 SMNVEV (reference sequence). The CDR3 bases are TGTGCCAGCATTAAACTCCTAGGACAGGCCGAGCAGTTCTTC. It yields the protein CASIKLLGQAEQFF.

V usage is TRBV7-8 and J usage is TRBJ2-7, with D uncertain. Trimming took off 2 bases at V and 0 bases at J, with 11 bases between the two ends. From germline, CDR1 is SGHVS and CDR2 FQNEAQ. This CDR3 contains 15 residues. CDR3 DNA sequence: TGTGCCAGCAGCTTAATCCCCTCGAGCTCCTACGAGCAGTACTTC. Its protein is CASSLIPSSSYEQYF.

This clone was found a few times. The chain couples TRBV7-8 to TRBJ1-1; D ambiguous. This CDR3 is built from 15 residues. V was clipped by 8 bases and J by 0 bases, with 16 bases between them. Germline V gene sequence: CDR1 SGHVS, CDR2 FQNEAQ. The CDR3 sequence: CASEKYSAMNTEAFF. CDR3 coding DNA: TGTGCCAGCGAGAAATACAGCGCCATGAACACTGAAGCTTTCTTT.

The chain carries TRBV9 and TRBJ2-2, with 10 bases that match TRBD2. The CDR3 sequence is 15 residues long. V was clipped by 3 bases and J by 6 bases; unmatched bases: 5. Germline CDR1 and CDR2: SGDLS and YYNGEE. CDR3 in amino acids: CASSARAGGPGELFF. CDR3 DNA sequence: TGTGCCAGCAGCGCCAGAGCGGGGGGGCCCGGGGAGCTGTTTTTT. The whole variable domain, filled in from reference TRBV9 and TRBJ2-2, reads DSGVTQTPKHLITATGQRVTLRCSPRSGDLSVYWYQQSLDQGLQFLIQYYNGEERAKGNILERFSAQQFPDLHSELNLSSLELGDSALYFCASSARAGGPGELFFGEGSRLTVL.

Regarding this clone: At one end, the junction sequence differs from germline, possibly due to a read error. The chain couples TRBV7-9 to TRBJ2-2; D is possibly TRBD2 (5 bases). Germline CDR1 SEHNR, CDR2 FQNEAQ (reference sequence). CDR3 length equals 16 residues. The CDR3 DNA is TGTGCCAGCAGCCTAGCCGGGGTCCTCGGCACCGGGGAGCTGTTTTTT. It yields the protein CASSLAGVLGTGELFF.